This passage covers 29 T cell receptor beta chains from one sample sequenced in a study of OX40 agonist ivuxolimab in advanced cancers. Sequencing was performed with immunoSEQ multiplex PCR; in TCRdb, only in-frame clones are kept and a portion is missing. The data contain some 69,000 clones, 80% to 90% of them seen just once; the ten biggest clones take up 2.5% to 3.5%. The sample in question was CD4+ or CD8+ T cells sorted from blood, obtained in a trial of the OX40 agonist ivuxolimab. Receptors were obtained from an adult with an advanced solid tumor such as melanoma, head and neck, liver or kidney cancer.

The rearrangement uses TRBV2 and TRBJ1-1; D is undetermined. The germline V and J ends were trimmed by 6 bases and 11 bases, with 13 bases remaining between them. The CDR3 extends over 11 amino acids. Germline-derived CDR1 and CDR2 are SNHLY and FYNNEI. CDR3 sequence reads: CASSARSRAFF. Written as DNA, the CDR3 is TGTGCCAGCAGCGCCCGGAGTCGGGCTTTCTTT. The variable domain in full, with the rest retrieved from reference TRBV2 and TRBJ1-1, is EPEVTQTPSHQVTQMGQEVILRCVPISNHLYFYWYRQILGQKVEFLVSFYNNEISEKSEIFDDQFSVERPDGSNFTLKIRSTKLEDSAMYFCASSARSRAFFGQGTRLTVV.

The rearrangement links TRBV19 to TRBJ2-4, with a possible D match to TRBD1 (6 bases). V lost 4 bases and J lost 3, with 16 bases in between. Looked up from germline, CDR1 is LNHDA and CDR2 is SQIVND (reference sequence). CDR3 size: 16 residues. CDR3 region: CASSTNRDEGKNIQYF. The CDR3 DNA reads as TGTGCCAGTAGTACCAACAGGGATGAAGGCAAAAACATTCAGTACTTC.

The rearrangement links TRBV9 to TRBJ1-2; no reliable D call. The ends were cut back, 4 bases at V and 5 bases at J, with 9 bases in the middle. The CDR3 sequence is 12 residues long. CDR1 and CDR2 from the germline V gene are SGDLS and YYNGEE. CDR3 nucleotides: TGTGCCAGCAGCCCTACTTTTTATGGCTACACCTTC. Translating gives CASSPTFYGYTF.

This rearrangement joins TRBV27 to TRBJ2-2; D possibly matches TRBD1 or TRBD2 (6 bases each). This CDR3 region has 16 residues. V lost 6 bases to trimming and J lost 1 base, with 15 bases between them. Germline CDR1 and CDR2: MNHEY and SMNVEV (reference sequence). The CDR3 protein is CASRPGGGMNTGELFF. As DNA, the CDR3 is TGTGCCAGCAGGCCCGGAGGGGGAATGAACACCGGGGAGCTGTTTTTT.

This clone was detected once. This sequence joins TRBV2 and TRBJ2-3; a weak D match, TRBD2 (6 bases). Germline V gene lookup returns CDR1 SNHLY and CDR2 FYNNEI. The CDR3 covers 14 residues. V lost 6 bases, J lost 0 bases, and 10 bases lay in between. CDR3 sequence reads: CASRGSGSTDTQYF. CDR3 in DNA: TGTGCCAGCAGGGGTAGCGGTAGCACAGATACGCAGTATTTT.

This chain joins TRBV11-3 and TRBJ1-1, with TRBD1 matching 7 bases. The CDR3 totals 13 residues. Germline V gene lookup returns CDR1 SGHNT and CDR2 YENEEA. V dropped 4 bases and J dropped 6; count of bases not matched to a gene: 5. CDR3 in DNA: TGTGCCAGCAGCTGGGGACAGAATGCTGAAGCTTTCTTT. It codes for CASSWGQNAEAFF.

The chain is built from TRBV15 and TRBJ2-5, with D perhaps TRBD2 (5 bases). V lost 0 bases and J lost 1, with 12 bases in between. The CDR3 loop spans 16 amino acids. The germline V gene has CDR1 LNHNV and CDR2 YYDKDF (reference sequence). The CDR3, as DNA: TGTGCCACCAGCAGAGATGGGTGGGGAGTCCAAGAGACCCAGTACTTC. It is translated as CATSRDGWGVQETQYF.

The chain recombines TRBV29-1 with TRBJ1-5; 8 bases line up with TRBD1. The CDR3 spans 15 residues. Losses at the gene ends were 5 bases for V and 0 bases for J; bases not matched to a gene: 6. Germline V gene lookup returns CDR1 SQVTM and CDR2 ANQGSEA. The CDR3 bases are TGCAGCGTTCAGGGGGCGGCGGGTAGCAATCAGCCCCAGCATTTT. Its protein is CSVQGAAGSNQPQHF. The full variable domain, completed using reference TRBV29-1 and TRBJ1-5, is SAVISQKPSRDICQRGTSLTIQCQVDSQVTMMFWYRQQPGQSLTLIATANQGSEATYESGFVIDKFPISRPNLTFSTLTVSNMSPEDSSIYLCSVQGAAGSNQPQHFGDGTRLSIL.

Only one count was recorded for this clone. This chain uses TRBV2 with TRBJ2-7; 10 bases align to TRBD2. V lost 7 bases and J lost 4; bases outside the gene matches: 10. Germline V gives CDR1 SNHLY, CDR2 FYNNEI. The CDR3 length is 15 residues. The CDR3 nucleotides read TGTGCCAGCACGGGGGAACTAGCGGGAACGTACGAGCAGTACTTC. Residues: CASTGELAGTYEQYF.

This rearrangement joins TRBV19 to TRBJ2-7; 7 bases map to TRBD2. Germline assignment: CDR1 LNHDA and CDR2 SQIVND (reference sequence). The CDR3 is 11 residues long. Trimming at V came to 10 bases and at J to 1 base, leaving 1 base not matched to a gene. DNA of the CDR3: TGTGCCAACGGGGGGTCCTACGAGCAGTACTTC. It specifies CANGGSYEQYF.

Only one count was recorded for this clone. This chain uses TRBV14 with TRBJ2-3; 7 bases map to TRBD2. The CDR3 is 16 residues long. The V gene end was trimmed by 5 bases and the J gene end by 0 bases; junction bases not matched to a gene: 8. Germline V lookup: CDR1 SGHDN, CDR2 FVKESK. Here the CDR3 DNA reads TGTGCCAGCAGCTCAAGACGGGAGGTGAGCACAGATACGCAGTATTTT. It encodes CASSSRREVSTDTQYF.

In nucleotides, the CDR3 is TGTGCCAGCAGTTACTCGACAACGGGGGGGACCGGGGAGCTGTTTTTT. It encodes CASSYSTTGGTGELFF. V is TRBV6-5 and J is TRBJ2-2, with 8 bases matching TRBD2. The V and J ends lost 0 bases and 5 bases, in that order; junction bases with no gene match: 5. The length of the CDR3 is 16 residues. CDR1 MNHEY and CDR2 SVGAGI come from the germline V gene.

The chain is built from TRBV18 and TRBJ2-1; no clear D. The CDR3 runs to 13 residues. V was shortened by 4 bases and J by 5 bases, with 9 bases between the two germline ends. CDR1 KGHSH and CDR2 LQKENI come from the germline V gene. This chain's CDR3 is CASSLRLDNEQFF. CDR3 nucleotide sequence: TGTGCCAGCTCACTTCGACTGGACAATGAGCAGTTCTTC.

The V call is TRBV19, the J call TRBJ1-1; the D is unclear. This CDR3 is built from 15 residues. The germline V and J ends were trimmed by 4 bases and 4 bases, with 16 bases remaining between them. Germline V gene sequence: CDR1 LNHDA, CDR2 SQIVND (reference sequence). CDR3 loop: CASSTPPVKGTEAFF. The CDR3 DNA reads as TGTGCCAGTAGTACCCCTCCTGTCAAGGGCACTGAAGCTTTCTTT.

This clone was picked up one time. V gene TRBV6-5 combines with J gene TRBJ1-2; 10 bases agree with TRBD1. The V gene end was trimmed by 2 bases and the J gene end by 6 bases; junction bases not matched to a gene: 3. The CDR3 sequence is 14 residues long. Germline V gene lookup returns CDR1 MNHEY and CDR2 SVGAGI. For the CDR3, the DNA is TGTGCCAGCAGTTACCTCGGGACAGGGGATGGCTACACCTTC. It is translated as CASSYLGTGDGYTF.

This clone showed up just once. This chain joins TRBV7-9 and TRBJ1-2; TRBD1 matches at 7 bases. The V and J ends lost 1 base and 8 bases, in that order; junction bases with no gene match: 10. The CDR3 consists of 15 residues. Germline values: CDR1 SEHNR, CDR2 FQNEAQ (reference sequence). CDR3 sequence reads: CASSLEGQKGKGYTF. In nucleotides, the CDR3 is TGTGCCAGCAGCTTAGAGGGACAGAAAGGAAAAGGCTACACCTTC.

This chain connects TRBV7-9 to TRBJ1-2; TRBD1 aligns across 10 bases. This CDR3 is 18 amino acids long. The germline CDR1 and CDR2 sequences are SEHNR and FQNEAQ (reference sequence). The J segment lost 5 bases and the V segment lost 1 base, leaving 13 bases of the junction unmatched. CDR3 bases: TGTGCCAGCAGCTTAGGGCGACCGACAGGGGGCGCGAGATATGGCTACACCTTC. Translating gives CASSLGRPTGGARYGYTF.

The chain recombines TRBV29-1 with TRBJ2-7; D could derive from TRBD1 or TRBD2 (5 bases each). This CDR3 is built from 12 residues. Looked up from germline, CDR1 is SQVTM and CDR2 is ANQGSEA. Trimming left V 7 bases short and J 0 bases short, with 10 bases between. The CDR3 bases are TGCAGCGCCGGGGCAGCCTCCTACGAGCAGTACTTC. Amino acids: CSAGAASYEQYF.

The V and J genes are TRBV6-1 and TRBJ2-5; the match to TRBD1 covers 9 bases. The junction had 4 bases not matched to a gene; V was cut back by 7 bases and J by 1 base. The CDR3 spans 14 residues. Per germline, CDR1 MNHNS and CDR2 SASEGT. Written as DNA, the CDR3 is TGTGCCAGCAAGGGACAGGGCTTCCAAGAGACCCAGTACTTC. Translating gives CASKGQGFQETQYF.

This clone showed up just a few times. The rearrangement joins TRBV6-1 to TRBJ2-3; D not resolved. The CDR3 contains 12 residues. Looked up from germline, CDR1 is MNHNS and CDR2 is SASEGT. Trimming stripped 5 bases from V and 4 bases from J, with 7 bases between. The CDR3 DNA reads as TGTGCCAGCAGTAAGAGGTCAGATACGCAGTATTTT. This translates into CASSKRSDTQYF.

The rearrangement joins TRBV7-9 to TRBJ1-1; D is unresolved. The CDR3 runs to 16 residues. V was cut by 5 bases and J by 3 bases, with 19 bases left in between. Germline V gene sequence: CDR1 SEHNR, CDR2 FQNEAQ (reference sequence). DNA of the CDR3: TGTGCCAGCAGCCCCCGGGAGGGTCGGGCGGACACTGAAGCTTTCTTT. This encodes CASSPREGRADTEAFF.

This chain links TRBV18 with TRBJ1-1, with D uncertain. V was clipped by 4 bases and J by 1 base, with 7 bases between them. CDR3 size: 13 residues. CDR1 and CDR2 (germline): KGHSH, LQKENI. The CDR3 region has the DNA TGTGCCAGCTCACATGGCCCGAACACTGAAGCTTTCTTT. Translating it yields CASSHGPNTEAFF. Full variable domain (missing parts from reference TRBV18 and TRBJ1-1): NAGVMQNPRHLVRRRGQEARLRCSPMKGHSHVYWYRQLPEEGLKFMVYLQKENIIDESGMPKERFSAEFPKEGPSILRIQQVVRGDSAAYFCASSHGPNTEAFFGQGTRLTVV.

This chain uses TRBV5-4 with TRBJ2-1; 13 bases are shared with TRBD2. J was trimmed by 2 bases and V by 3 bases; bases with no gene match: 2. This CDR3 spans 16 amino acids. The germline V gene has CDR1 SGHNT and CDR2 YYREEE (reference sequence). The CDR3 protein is CASSSGLAGAYNEQFF. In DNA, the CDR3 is TGTGCCAGCAGCTCCGGACTAGCGGGGGCCTACAATGAGCAGTTCTTC.

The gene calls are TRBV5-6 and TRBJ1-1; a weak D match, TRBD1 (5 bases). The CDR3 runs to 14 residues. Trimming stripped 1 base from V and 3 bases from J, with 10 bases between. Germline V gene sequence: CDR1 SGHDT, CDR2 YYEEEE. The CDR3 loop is CASSLRGMDTEAFF. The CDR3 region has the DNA TGTGCCAGCAGCTTGCGGGGCATGGACACTGAAGCTTTCTTT.

The chain's CDR3 is CASSEGPSNYGYTF. The CDR3 nucleotides are TGCGCCAGCAGTGAGGGACCGTCTAACTATGGCTACACCTTC. The chain employs TRBV10-1 and TRBJ1-2; unclear D gene. CDR1 WNHNN and CDR2 SYGVQD come from the germline V gene (reference sequence). V was shortened by 2 bases and J by 0 bases, with 7 bases between the two germline ends. This CDR3 region has 14 residues.

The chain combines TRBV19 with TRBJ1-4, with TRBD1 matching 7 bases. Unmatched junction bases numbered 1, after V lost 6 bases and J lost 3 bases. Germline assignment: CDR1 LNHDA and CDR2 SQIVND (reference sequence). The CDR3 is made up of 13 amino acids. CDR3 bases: TGTGCCAGTAGCGGGACAGCTAATGAAAAACTGTTTTTT. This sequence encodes CASSGTANEKLFF. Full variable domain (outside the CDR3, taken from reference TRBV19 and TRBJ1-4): DGGITQSPKYLFRKEGQNVTLSCEQNLNHDAMYWYRQDPGQGLRLIYYSQIVNDFQKGDIAEGYSVSREKKESFPLTVTSAQKNPTAFYLCASSGTANEKLFFGSGTQLSVL.

The CDR3 nucleotides are TGCGCCAGCAGCATTGACAGGGGGCATACGCAGTATTTT. Translation gives CASSIDRGHTQYF. The chain recombines TRBV5-1 with TRBJ2-3; 10 bases fit TRBD1. Per the germline V gene, CDR1 is SGHRS and CDR2 is YFSETQ. There are 13 residues in the CDR3. Losses at the gene ends were 4 bases for V and 7 bases for J; bases not matched to a gene: 3.

CDR3 residues: CASSPGQAINNSPLHF. Here the CDR3 DNA reads TGTGCCAGCTCACCGGGACAGGCGATTAATAATTCACCCCTCCACTTT. This chain uses TRBV18 with TRBJ1-6, with TRBD1 matching over 8 bases. V was clipped by 3 bases and J by 5 bases; unmatched bases: 6. The germline V gene has CDR1 KGHSH and CDR2 LQKENI. This CDR3 region has 16 residues.

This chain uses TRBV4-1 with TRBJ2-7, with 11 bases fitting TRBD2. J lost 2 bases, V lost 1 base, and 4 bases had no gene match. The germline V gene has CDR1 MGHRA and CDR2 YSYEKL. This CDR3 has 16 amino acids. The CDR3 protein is CASSQVLTSGAYEQYF. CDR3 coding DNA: TGCGCCAGCAGCCAAGTCTTGACTAGCGGGGCCTACGAGCAGTACTTC.